This entry describes one T cell receptor beta chain. The entry originates in a study of cytomegalovirus exposure and HLA in healthy donors. All the people who gave samples were healthy bone marrow donors. PCR used 60 Vbeta primers and 13 Jbeta primers. Some clones are missing from TCRdb's copy, which holds only in-frame ones; the method was immunoSEQ multiplex PCR. The top ten clones hold 5% to 5.5% of a sample with roughly 97,000 clones, about a tenth of them seen once. CDR1 is MGHRA and CDR2 is YSYEKL in the germline V gene. The ends lost 2 bases at V and 1 base at J; junction bases unmatched: 2. CDR3 length: 15 amino acids.

The TCR comes from a man aged 50 to 60 in good health and CMV-seropositive. Sequenced input: PBMCs. The chain links TRBV4-1 to TRBJ1-3; 7 nucleotides line up with TRBD1. CDR3 in amino acids: CASSQTGVSGNTIYF. In DNA form, the CDR3 reads TGCGCCAGCAGCCAAACAGGGGTGTCTGGAAACACCATATATTTT.